This T cell receptor beta chain is drawn from a study of PD-L1 blockade in urothelial cancer. Whole-study context: Patients arrived having already received 0 to 3 prior chemotherapy regimens.

Germline V lookup: CDR1 GTSNPN, CDR2 SVGIG (reference sequence). The CDR3 runs to 17 residues. Trimming took off 1 base at V and 4 bases at J, with 20 bases between the two ends. Sequencing was performed with immunoSEQ multiplex PCR; in TCRdb, only in-frame clones are kept and a portion is missing. The table has tens of thousands of clones, more than 80% seen once. Regarding time point: pretreatment peripheral blood. Patients' cancers were locally advanced or metastatic urothelial carcinomas. Each patient gave between 1 and 8 samples, pretreatment and on-treatment. The receptor was derived from a man between 65 and 85 years old with urothelial cancer. The V gene is TRBV30, the J gene TRBJ1-3; no firm D call. The sequenced sample was PBMCs, obtained around atezolizumab (anti-PD-L1) treatment. The CDR3 here is CAWSASWAGSRGNTIYF. CDR3 bases: TGTGCCTGGAGTGCCTCCTGGGCCGGCTCTCGGGGAAACACCATATATTTT.